This TCR beta chain was profiled in a study of OX40 agonist ivuxolimab in advanced cancers. The wider study: Patients received intravenous ivuxolimab every 2 weeks at 0.01 to 10 mg/kg. The dose-escalation cohort was about 87% male, with a mean age of around 54 years, ranging roughly 20 to 80. Three patients, one with hepatocellular carcinoma and two with cutaneous melanoma, achieved partial responses.

The data were produced by immunoSEQ multiplex PCR, yet TCRdb's version contains in-frame clones alone and is incomplete. The profile covers about 66,000 clones, with roughly 88% appearing a single time and roughly 7.8% taken by the ten largest. Sampling of blood occurred at baseline, cycle 4 day 1, and cycle 7 day 1. The source is an adult with an advanced solid tumor such as melanoma, head and neck, liver or kidney cancer. This sample comprised CD4+ or CD8+ T cells sorted from blood, obtained in a trial of the OX40 agonist ivuxolimab.

The CDR3, as DNA: TGTGCCAGCAGCTTCGACGGACTAGCGGGGGCCTTTAACACCGGGGAGCTGTTTTTT. It is translated as CASSFDGLAGAFNTGELFF. The V gene is TRBV7-2, the J gene TRBJ2-2, with 13 bases aligning to TRBD2. Germline CDR1 reads SGHTA; CDR2 reads FQGNSA. J gave up 2 bases and V 3 bases, and 9 bases lay outside the gene matches. This CDR3 is built from 19 residues.